This is a list of T cell receptor beta chains from one sample in a study of blood T cell repertoires in COVID-19. Repertoires were generated with immunoSEQ multiplex PCR, while TCRdb's copy carries only in-frame clones and drops some. The sample includes about 120,000 clones, 87% seen only once; the top ten take almost 30%. The sample taken for sequencing was peripheral blood. The receptors shown here come from a woman in her seventies with acute or convalescent COVID-19. The CDR3 runs from the conserved cysteine through the conserved F or W. The D gene is left open where the match is weak.

CDR3nt: TGTGCCAGCAGTTTTCTCCCTGAGACTGGAAACACCATATATTTT
CDR3aa: CASSFLPETGNTIYF
d_gene: .
j_gene: TRBJ1-3
v_gene: TRBV28

CDR3nt: TGTGCCAGCAGCTTGGGGACAGGGGACCACGAGCAGTACTTC
CDR3aa: CASSLGTGDHEQYF
d_gene: TRBD1
j_gene: TRBJ2-7
v_gene: TRBV5-4

CDR3nt: TGTGCCAGCAGCTTCACGGCGACAGATAATGAAAAACTGTTTTTT
CDR3aa: CASSFTATDNEKLFF
d_gene: .
j_gene: TRBJ1-4
v_gene: TRBV11-3

CDR3nt: TGCGCCAGCTGCGGACAGGGGTTCACCGGGGAGCTGTTTTTT
CDR3aa: CASCGQGFTGELFF
d_gene: TRBD1
j_gene: TRBJ2-2
v_gene: TRBV10-2

CDR3nt: TGTGCCAGCAGTTACTCATCGGGGAGCTCCTACGAGCAGTACTTC
CDR3aa: CASSYSSGSSYEQYF
d_gene: .
j_gene: TRBJ2-7
v_gene: TRBV6-5

CDR3nt: TGTGCCAGCAGTGACCCGGGACAGGGAACTGGGGCCAACGTCCTGACTTTC
CDR3aa: CASSDPGQGTGANVLTF
d_gene: TRBD1
j_gene: TRBJ2-6
v_gene: TRBV6-1

CDR3nt: TGTGCCACCAGCAGAGATTGGGCTAGCAATCAGCCCCAGCATTTT
CDR3aa: CATSRDWASNQPQHF
d_gene: .
j_gene: TRBJ1-5
v_gene: TRBV15

CDR3nt: TGTGCCAGCAGTTTTGGGACAGTTAATGAAAAACTGTTTTTT
CDR3aa: CASSFGTVNEKLFF
d_gene: TRBD1
j_gene: TRBJ1-4
v_gene: TRBV28

CDR3nt: TGCGCCAGCAGCCCTGGAGACCGCGATGGGGAGCAGTTCTTC
CDR3aa: CASSPGDRDGEQFF
d_gene: .
j_gene: TRBJ2-1
v_gene: TRBV5-1

CDR3nt: TGCGCCAGCAGCTCGACAACCGGACAGGGGACAGCTTTCTTT
CDR3aa: CASSSTTGQGTAFF
d_gene: TRBD1
j_gene: TRBJ1-1
v_gene: TRBV5-1

CDR3nt: TGTGCCAGTACCCAAAGCGGGGGGCTGGGGAACACTGAAGCTTTCTTT
CDR3aa: CASTQSGGLGNTEAFF
d_gene: .
j_gene: TRBJ1-1
v_gene: TRBV19

CDR3nt: TGTGCCAGCAGCTTGACAGGAGGACAGGGTATAGGGGAGACCCAGTACTTC
CDR3aa: CASSLTGGQGIGETQYF
d_gene: TRBD1
j_gene: TRBJ2-5
v_gene: TRBV5-6

CDR3nt: TGCGCCAGCAGCGGGAGACTAGCGGAGGACACCGGGGAGCTGTTTTTT
CDR3aa: CASSGRLAEDTGELFF
d_gene: TRBD2
j_gene: TRBJ2-2
v_gene: TRBV5-1

CDR3nt: TGCGCCAGCAGCCCTTCACGGACAGGGTTGGATGAGCAGTTCTTC
CDR3aa: CASSPSRTGLDEQFF
d_gene: TRBD1
j_gene: TRBJ2-1
v_gene: TRBV4-1

CDR3nt: TGCGCCAGCAGCCCAACGACAGGGGGGACCCAGTACTTC
CDR3aa: CASSPTTGGTQYF
d_gene: TRBD1
j_gene: TRBJ2-5
v_gene: TRBV5-1

CDR3nt: TGTGCCTGGACAGGGAACTATGGCTACACCTTC
CDR3aa: CAWTGNYGYTF
d_gene: .
j_gene: TRBJ1-2
v_gene: TRBV30

CDR3nt: TGTGCCAGCAGACGAGGGACAGGGGCTGGAAACACCATATATTTT
CDR3aa: CASRRGTGAGNTIYF
d_gene: TRBD1
j_gene: TRBJ1-3
v_gene: TRBV14

CDR3nt: TGTGCCAGCAGTGAGAGGTGGGTATCCCAGCCCCAGCATTTT
CDR3aa: CASSERWVSQPQHF
d_gene: .
j_gene: TRBJ1-5
v_gene: TRBV2

CDR3nt: TGCGCCAGCAGCCAGGGACAGGGGGTAGAAAAACTGTTTTTT
CDR3aa: CASSQGQGVEKLFF
d_gene: TRBD1
j_gene: TRBJ1-4
v_gene: TRBV5-1

CDR3nt: TGTGCCAGCAGCTTAGATCGCGGAGGTACTGAAGCTTTCTTT
CDR3aa: CASSLDRGGTEAFF
d_gene: .
j_gene: TRBJ1-1
v_gene: TRBV11-2